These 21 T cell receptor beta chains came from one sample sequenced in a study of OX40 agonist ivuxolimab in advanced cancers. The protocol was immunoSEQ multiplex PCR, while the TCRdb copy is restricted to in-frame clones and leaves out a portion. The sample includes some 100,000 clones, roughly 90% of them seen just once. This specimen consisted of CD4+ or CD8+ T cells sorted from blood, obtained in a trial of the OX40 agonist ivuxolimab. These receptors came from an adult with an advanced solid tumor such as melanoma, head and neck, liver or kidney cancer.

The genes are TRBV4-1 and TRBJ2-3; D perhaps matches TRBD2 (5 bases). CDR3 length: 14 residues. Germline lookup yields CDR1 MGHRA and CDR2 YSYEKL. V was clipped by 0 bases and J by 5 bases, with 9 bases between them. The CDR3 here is CASSQDSGIDTQYF. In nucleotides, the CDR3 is TGCGCCAGCAGCCAAGATTCGGGAATAGATACGCAGTATTTT.

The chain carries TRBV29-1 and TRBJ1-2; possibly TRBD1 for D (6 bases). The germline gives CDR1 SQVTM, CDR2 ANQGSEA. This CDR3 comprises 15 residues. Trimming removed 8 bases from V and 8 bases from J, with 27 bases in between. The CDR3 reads CSTTPGARGALGYTF. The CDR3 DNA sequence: TGCAGCACAACCCCGGGAGCCAGGGGCGCGTTGGGCTACACCTTC.

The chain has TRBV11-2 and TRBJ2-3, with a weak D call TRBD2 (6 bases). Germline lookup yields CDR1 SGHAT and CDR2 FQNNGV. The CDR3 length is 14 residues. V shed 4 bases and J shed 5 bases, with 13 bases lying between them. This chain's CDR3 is CASSSTGDIDTQYF. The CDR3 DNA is TGTGCCAGCAGCTCCACGGGAGATATAGATACGCAGTATTTT.

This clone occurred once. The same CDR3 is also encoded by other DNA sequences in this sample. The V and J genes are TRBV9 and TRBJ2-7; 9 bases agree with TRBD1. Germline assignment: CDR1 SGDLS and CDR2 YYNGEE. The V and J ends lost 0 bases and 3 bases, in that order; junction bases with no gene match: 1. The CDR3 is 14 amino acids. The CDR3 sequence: CASSVATGGYEQYF. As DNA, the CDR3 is TGTGCCAGCAGCGTAGCGACAGGGGGCTACGAGCAGTACTTC.

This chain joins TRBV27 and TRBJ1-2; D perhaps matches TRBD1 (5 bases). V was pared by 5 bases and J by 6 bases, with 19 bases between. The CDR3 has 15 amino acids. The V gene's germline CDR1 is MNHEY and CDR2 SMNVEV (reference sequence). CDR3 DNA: TGTGCCAGCAGTAAAAGAGAGGGACTTCTAGATGGCTACACCTTC. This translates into CASSKREGLLDGYTF.

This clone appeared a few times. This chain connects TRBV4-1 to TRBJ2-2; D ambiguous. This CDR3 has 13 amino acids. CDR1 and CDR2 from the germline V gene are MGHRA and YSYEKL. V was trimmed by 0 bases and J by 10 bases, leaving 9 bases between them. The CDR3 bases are TGCGCCAGCAGCCAAGATGCCTCGGTGGAGCTGTTTTTT. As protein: CASSQDASVELFF.

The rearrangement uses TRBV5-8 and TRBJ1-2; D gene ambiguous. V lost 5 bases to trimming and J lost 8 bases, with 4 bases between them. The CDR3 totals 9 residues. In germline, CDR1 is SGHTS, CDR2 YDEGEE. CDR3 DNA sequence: TGTGCCAGCAGTTGGGGCTACACCTTC. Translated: CASSWGYTF.

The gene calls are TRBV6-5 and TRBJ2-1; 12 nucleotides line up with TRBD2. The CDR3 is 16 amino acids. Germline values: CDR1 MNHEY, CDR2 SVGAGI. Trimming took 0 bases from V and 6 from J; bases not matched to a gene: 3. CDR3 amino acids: CASSYSLAGGSNEQFF. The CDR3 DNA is TGTGCCAGCAGTTACTCCCTAGCGGGAGGGTCCAATGAGCAGTTCTTC.

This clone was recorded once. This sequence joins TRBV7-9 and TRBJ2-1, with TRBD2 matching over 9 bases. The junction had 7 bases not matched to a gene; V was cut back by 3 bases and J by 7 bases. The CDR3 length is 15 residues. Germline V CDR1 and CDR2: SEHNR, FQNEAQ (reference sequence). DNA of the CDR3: TGTGCCAGCAGCTTGGGCGGGAGGGTAGTGAATGAGCAGTTCTTC. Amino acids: CASSLGGRVVNEQFF.

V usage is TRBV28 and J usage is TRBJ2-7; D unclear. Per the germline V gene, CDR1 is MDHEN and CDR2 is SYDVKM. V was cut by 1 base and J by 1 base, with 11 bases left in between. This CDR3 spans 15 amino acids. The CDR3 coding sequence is TGTGCCAGCAGTTTATATTCTGGCAGGTCCTACGAGCAGTACTTC. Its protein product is CASSLYSGRSYEQYF.

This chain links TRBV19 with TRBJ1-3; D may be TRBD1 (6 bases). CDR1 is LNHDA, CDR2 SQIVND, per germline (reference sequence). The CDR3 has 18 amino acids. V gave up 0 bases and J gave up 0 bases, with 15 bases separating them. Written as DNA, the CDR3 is TGTGCCAGTAGTATAGATGGGGCAGGGGATGGCTCTGGAAACACCATATATTTT. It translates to CASSIDGAGDGSGNTIYF. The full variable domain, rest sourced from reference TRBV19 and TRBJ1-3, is DGGITQSPKYLFRKEGQNVTLSCEQNLNHDAMYWYRQDPGQGLRLIYYSQIVNDFQKGDIAEGYSVSREKKESFPLTVTSAQKNPTAFYLCASSIDGAGDGSGNTIYFGEGSWLTVV.

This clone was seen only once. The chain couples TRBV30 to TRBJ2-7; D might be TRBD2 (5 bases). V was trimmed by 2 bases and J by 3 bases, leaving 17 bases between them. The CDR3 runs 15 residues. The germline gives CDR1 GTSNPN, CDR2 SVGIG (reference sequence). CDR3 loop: CAWSTLRGYSYEQYF. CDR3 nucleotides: TGTGCCTGGAGTACCCTTCGGGGTTATAGCTACGAGCAGTACTTC.

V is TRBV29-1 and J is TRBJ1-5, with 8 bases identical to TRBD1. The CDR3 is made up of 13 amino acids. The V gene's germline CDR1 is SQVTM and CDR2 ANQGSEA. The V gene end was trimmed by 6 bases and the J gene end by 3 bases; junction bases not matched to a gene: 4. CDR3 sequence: CSVGTGYNQPQHF. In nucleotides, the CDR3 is TGCAGCGTCGGGACAGGCTACAATCAGCCCCAGCATTTT.

DNA for the CDR3: TGTGCCAGCAGGGACCCAACCGGGACTAGCGCCTACAATGAGCAGTTCTTC. This translates into CASRDPTGTSAYNEQFF. The chain combines TRBV28 with TRBJ2-1, with 10 bases fitting TRBD2. Trimming at V came to 6 bases and at J to 2 bases, leaving 10 bases not matched to a gene. This CDR3 has 17 amino acids. Germline CDR1 and CDR2: MDHEN and SYDVKM. The variable domain in full, with the rest retrieved from reference TRBV28 and TRBJ2-1, is DVKVTQSSRYLVKRTGEKVFLECVQDMDHENMFWYRQDPGLGLRLIYFSYDVKMKEKGDIPEGYSVSREKKERFSLILESASTNQTSMYLCASRDPTGTSAYNEQFFGPGTRLTVL.

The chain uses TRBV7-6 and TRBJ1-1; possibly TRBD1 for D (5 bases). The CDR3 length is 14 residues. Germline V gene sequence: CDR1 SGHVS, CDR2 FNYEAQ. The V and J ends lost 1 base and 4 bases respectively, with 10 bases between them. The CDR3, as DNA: TGTGCCAGCAGCTTAGGGGGACCCTTCACTGAAGCTTTCTTT. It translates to CASSLGGPFTEAFF.

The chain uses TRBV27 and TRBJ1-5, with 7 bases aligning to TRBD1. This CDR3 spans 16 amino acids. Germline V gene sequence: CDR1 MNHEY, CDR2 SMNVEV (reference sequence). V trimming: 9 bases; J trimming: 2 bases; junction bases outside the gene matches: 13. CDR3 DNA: TGTGCCAGTCGGGCAGGGGGGATGAGGGGCAATCAGCCCCAGCATTTT. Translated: CASRAGGMRGNQPQHF.

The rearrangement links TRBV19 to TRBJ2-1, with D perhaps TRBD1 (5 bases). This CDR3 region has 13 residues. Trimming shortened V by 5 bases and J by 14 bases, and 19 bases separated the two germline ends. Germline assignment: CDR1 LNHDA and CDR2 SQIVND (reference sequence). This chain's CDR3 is CASSPTGRQSEFF. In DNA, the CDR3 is TGTGCCAGTAGTCCTACAGGTCGACAATCCGAGTTCTTC. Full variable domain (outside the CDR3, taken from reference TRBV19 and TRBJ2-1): DGGITQSPKYLFRKEGQNVTLSCEQNLNHDAMYWYRQDPGQGLRLIYYSQIVNDFQKGDIAEGYSVSREKKESFPLTVTSAQKNPTAFYLCASSPTGRQSEFFGPGTRLTVL.

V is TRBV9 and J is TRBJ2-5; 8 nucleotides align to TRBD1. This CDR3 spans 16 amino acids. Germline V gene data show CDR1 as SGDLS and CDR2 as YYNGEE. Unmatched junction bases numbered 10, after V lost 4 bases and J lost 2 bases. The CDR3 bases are TGTGCCAGCAGCCCGACTTTCCGGGACAGGCAAGAGACCCAGTACTTC. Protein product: CASSPTFRDRQETQYF.

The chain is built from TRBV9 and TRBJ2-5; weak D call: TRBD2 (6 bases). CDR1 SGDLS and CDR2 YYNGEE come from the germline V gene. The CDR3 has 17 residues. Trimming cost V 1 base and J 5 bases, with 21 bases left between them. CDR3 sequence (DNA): TGTGCCAGCAGCGTAAGGGACTTTGGGGCTCCCAAGGAGACCCAGTACTTC. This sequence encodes CASSVRDFGAPKETQYF.

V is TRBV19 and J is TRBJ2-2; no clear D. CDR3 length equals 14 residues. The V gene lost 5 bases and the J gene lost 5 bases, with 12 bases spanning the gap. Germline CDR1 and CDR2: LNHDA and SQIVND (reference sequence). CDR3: CASSYGWVTGELFF. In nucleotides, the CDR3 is TGTGCCAGTAGTTACGGATGGGTAACCGGGGAGCTGTTTTTT. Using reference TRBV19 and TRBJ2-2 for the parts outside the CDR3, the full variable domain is DGGITQSPKYLFRKEGQNVTLSCEQNLNHDAMYWYRQDPGQGLRLIYYSQIVNDFQKGDIAEGYSVSREKKESFPLTVTSAQKNPTAFYLCASSYGWVTGELFFGEGSRLTVL.

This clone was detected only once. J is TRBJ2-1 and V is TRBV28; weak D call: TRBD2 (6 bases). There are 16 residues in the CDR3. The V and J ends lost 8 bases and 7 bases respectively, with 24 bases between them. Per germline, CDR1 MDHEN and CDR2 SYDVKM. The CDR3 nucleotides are TGTGCCAGCTCAAGTGTACAGCGGGCCCCCGTTAATGAGCAGTTCTTC. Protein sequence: CASSSVQRAPVNEQFF.